This T cell receptor beta chain was documented in a study of blood T cell repertoires in COVID-19. Study background: The study drew acute and convalescent COVID-19 samples from the United States, Italy and Spain. T cells, B-cell-depleted T cells, or PBMCs provided the cDNA or gDNA that served as material.

With 7 bases clipped from V and 5 bases from J, the junction kept 10 bases outside the gene matches. This CDR3 has 14 residues. Germline V gene sequence: CDR1 SGHTS, CDR2 YDEGEE. In the original workflow: Estimation of nucleated cell counts relied on the amplification of reference gene primers. Sequencing used immunoSEQ multiplex PCR; TCRdb keeps in-frame clones, though not all of them. Clone size and V and J calls were adopted from that table, with D and trimming inferred from the DNA. Of under 200,000 clones detected, roughly 84% appear once; the ten largest clones hold roughly a tenth. The table lists this clone with a count of one.

The V gene is TRBV5-8, the J gene TRBJ2-5, with 8 bases lining up with TRBD1. The source is a man between 65 and 80 years old with active or convalescent COVID-19. Input material: peripheral blood. CDR3 sequence reads: CASGEQGGKETQYF. For the CDR3, the DNA is TGTGCCAGCGGCGAACAGGGGGGTAAGGAGACCCAGTACTTC.